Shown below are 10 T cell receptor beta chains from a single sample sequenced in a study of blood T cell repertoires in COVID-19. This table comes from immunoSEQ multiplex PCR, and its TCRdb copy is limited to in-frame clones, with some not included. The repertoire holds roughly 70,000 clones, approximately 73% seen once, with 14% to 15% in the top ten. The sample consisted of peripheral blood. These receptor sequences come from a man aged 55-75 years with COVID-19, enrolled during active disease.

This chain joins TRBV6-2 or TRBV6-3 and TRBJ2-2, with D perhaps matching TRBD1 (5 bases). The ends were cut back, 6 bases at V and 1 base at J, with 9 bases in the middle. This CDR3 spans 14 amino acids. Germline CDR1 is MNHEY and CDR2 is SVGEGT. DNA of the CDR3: TGTGCCAGCAGCGGAAGGGGGAACACCGGGGAGCTGTTTTTT. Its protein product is CASSGRGNTGELFF.

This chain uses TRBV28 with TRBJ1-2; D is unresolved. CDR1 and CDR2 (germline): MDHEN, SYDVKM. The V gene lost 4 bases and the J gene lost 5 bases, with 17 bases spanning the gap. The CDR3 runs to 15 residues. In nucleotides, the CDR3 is TGTGCCAGCAGTTCCCCTCTGGGCAGCAATTATGGCTACACCTTC. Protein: CASSSPLGSNYGYTF.

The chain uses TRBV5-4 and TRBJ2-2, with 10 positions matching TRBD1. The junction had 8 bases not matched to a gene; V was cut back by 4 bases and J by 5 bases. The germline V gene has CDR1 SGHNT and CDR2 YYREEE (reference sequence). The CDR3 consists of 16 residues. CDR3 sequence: CASSAPGQGRTGELFF. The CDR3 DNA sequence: TGTGCCAGCAGCGCACCGGGACAGGGGAGGACCGGGGAGCTGTTTTTT.

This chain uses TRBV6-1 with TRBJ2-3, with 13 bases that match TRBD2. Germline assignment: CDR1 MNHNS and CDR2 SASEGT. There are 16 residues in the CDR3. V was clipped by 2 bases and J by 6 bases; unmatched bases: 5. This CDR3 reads CASSEQQLAGGDTQYF. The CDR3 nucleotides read TGTGCCAGCAGTGAACAGCAACTAGCGGGAGGGGATACGCAGTATTTT.

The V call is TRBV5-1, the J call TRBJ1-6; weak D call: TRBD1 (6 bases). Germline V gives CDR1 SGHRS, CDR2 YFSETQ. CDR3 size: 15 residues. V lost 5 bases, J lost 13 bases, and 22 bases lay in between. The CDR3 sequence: CASRAGESLVSPLHF. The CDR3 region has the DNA TGCGCCAGCAGAGCAGGGGAAAGTCTCGTTTCGCCCCTCCACTTT.

The CDR3 DNA reads TGTGCCAGCAATAACTTCGGTGAGGGGACCCAGTACTTC. Translating gives CASNNFGEGTQYF. V is TRBV2 and J is TRBJ2-5; a weak D match, TRBD2 (5 bases). This CDR3 has 13 residues. Germline CDR1 reads SNHLY; CDR2 reads FYNNEI. Trimming removed 7 bases from V and 7 bases from J, with 16 bases in between.

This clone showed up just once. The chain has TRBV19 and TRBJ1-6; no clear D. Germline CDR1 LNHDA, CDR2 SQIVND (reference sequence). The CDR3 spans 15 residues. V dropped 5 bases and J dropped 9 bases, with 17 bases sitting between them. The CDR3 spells CASSSPGGSGSPLHF. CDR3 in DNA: TGTGCCAGTAGTTCCCCAGGAGGATCGGGTTCACCCCTCCACTTT.

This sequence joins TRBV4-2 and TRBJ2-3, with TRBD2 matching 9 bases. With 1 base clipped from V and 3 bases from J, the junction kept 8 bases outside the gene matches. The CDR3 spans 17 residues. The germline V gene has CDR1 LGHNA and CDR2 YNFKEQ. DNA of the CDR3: TGTGCCAGCAGCCAAGCCGGCGGGAGGGCTTTTACAGATACGCAGTATTTT. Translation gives CASSQAGGRAFTDTQYF.

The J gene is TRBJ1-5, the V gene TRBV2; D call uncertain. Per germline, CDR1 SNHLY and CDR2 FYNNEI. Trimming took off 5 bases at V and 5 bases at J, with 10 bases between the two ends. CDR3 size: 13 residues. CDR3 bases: TGTGCCAGCAGTCAGTTTGCCGATCAGCCCCAGCATTTT. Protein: CASSQFADQPQHF.

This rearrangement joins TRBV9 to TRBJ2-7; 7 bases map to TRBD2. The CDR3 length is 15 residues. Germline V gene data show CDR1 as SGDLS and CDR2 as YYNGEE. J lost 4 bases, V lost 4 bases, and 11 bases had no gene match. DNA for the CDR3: TGTGCCAGCAGCCCAGGGAGCGGGGTAGAATACGAGCAGTACTTC. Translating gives CASSPGSGVEYEQYF. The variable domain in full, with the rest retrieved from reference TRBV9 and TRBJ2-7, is DSGVTQTPKHLITATGQRVTLRCSPRSGDLSVYWYQQSLDQGLQFLIQYYNGEERAKGNILERFSAQQFPDLHSELNLSSLELGDSALYFCASSPGSGVEYEQYFGPGTRLTVT.